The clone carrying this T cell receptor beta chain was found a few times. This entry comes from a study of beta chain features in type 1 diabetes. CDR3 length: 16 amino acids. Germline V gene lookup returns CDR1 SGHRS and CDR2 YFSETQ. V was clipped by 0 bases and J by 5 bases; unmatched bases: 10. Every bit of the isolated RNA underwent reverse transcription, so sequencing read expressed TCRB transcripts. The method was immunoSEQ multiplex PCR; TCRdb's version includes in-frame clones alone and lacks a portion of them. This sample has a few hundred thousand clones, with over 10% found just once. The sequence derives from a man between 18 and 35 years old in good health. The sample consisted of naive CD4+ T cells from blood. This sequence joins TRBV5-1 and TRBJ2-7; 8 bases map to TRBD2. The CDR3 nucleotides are TGCGCCAGCAGCTTGGGGGCGAGCGGGAGTGAGGACGAGCAGTACTTC. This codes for CASSLGASGSEDEQYF.